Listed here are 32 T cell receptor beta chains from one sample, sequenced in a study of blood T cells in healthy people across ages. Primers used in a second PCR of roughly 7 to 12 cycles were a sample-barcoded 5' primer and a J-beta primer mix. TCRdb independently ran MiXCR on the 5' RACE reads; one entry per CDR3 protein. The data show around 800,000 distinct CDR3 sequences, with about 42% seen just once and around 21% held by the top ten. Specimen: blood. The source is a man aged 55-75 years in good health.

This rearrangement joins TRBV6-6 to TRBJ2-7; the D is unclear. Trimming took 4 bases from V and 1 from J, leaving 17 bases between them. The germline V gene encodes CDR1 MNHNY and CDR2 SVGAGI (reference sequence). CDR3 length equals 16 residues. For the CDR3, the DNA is TGTGCCAGCAGTTCCCGACACCGAGGTGTGTCCTACGAGCAGTACTTC. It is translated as CASSSRHRGVSYEQYF.

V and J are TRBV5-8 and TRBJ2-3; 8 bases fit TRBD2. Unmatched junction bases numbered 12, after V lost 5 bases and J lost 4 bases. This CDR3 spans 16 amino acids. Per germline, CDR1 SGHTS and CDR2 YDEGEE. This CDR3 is CASSRSGREEADTQYF. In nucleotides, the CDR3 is TGTGCCAGCAGTAGGTCGGGGCGGGAGGAGGCAGATACGCAGTATTTT.

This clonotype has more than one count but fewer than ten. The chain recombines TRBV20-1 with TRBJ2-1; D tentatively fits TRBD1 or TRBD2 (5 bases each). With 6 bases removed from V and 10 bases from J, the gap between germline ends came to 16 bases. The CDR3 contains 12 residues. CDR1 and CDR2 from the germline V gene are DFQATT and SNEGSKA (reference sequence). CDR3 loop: CSAPGTGYEQFF. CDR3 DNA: TGCAGTGCCCCGGGGACGGGGTACGAGCAGTTCTTC.

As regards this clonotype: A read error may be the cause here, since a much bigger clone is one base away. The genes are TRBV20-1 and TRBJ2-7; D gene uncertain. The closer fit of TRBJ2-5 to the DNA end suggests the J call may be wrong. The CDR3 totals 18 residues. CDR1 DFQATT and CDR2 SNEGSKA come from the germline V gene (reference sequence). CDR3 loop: CSAGDPTQRPVLWETQYF. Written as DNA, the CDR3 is TGCAGTGCTGGAGACCCCACCCAGAGGCCGGTTCTGTGGGAGACCCAGTACTTC.

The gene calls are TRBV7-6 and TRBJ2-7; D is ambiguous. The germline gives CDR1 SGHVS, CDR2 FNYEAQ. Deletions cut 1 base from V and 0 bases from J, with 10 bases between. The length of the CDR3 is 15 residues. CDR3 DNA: TGTGCCAGCAGCTTAGGGGGTCAGAACTCCTACGAGCAGTACTTC. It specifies CASSLGGQNSYEQYF.

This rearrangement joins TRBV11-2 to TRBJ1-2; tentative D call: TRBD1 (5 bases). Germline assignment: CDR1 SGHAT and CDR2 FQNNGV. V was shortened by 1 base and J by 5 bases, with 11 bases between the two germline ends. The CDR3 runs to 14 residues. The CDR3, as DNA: TGTGCCAGCAGCTTAGTTGGGACGGCGTATGGCTACACCTTC. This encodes CASSLVGTAYGYTF.

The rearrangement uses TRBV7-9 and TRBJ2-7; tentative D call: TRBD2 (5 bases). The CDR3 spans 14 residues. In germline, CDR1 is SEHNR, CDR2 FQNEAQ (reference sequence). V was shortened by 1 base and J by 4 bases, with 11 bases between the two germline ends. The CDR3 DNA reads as TGTGCCAGCAGCTTAGGCGGGTTTTTATACGAGCAGTACTTC. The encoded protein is CASSLGGFLYEQYF.

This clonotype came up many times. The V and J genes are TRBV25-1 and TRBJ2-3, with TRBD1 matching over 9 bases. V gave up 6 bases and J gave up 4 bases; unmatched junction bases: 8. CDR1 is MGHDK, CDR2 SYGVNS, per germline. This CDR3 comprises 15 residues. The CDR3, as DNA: TGTGCCAGCAGCGCCGGGACAGGGTATGCAGATACGCAGTATTTT. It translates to CASSAGTGYADTQYF.

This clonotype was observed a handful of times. This chain's CDR3 is CSASRDTGELFF. CDR3 sequence (DNA): TGCAGTGCTAGCCGAGACACCGGGGAGCTGTTTTTT. This sequence joins TRBV20-1 and TRBJ2-2, with D hard to call. V dropped 3 bases and J dropped 3 bases, with 5 bases sitting between them. The CDR3 is made up of 12 amino acids. The germline V gene has CDR1 DFQATT and CDR2 SNEGSKA (reference sequence).

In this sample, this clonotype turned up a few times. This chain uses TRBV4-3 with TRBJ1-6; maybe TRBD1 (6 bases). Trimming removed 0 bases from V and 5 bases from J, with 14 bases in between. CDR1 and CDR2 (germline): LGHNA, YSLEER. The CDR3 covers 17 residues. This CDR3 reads CASSQDYVRGNNSPLHF. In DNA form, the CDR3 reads TGCGCCAGCAGCCAAGATTATGTCAGGGGAAATAATTCACCCCTCCACTTT.

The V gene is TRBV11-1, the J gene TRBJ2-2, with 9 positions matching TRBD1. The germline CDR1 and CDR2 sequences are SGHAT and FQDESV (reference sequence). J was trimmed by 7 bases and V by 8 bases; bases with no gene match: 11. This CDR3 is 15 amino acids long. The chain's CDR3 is CASGATGTGIGELFF. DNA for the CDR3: TGTGCCAGCGGGGCAACCGGGACAGGGATCGGGGAGCTGTTTTTT.

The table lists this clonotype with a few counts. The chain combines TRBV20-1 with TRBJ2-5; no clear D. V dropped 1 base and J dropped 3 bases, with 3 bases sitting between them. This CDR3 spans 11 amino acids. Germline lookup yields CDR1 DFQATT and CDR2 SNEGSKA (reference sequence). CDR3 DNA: TGCAGTGCTAGAGTAGAAGAGACCCAGTACTTC. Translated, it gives CSARVEETQYF.

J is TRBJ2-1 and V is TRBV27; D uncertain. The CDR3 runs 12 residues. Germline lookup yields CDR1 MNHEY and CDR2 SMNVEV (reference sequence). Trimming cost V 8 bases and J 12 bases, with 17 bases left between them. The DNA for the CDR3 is TGTGCCAGCTCTCCCGGTAGACGCGGGCAGTTCTTC. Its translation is CASSPGRRGQFF.

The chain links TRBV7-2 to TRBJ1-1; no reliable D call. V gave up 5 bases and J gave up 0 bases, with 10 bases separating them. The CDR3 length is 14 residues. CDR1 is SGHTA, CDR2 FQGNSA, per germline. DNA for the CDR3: TGTGCCAGCAGCCCCGGGTTCATGAACACTGAAGCTTTCTTT. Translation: CASSPGFMNTEAFF.

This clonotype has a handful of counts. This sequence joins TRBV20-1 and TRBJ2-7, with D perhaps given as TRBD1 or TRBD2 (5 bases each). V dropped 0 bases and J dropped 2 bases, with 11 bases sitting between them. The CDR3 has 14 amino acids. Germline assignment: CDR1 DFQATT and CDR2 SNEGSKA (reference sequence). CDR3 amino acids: CSAREGQGAYEQYF. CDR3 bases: TGCAGTGCTAGAGAGGGTCAGGGAGCCTACGAGCAGTACTTC.

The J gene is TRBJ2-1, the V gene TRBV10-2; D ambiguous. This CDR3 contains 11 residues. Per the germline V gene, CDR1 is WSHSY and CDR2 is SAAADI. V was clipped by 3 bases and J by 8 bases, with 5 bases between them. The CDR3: CASSDFDEQFF. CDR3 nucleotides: TGCGCCAGCAGTGATTTTGATGAGCAGTTCTTC.

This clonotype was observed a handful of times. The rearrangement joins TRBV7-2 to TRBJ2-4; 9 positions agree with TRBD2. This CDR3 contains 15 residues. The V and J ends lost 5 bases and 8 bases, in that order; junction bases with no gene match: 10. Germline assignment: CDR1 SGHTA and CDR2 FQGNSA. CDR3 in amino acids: CASSTRLAGIDIQYF. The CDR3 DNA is TGTGCCAGCAGCACTCGGCTAGCGGGGATTGACATTCAGTACTTC.

The chain's CDR3 is CASSPLGSSEETQYF. In nucleotides, the CDR3 is TGTGCCAGCAGCCCCCTTGGTTCTAGCGAGGAGACCCAGTACTTC. The chain recombines TRBV7-2 with TRBJ2-5, with a possible D match to TRBD2 (6 bases). The V end was cut by 5 bases, the J end by 5 bases, with 18 bases between. CDR1 SGHTA and CDR2 FQGNSA come from the germline V gene. The CDR3 length is 15 residues.

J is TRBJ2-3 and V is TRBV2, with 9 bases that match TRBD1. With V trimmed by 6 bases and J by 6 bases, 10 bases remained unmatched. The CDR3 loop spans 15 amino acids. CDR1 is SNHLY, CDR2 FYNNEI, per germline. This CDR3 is CASRPGTGGYDTQYF. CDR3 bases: TGTGCCAGCAGACCGGGAACAGGGGGCTATGATACGCAGTATTTT. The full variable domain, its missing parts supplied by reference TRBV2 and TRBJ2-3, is EPEVTQTPSHQVTQMGQEVILRCVPISNHLYFYWYRQILGQKVEFLVSFYNNEISEKSEIFDDQFSVERPDGSNFTLKIRSTKLEDSAMYFCASRPGTGGYDTQYFGPGTRLTVL.

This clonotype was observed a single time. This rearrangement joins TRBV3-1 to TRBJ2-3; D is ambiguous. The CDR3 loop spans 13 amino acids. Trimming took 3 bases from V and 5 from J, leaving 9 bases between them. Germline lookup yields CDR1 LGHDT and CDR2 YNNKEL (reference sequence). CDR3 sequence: CASSHGRGDTQYF. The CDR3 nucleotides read TGTGCCAGCAGCCATGGGCGCGGAGATACGCAGTATTTT.

CDR3 nucleotides: TGTGCCAGCAGCAAAGGTGAGGGTGAGCAGTCCTTC. Its translation: CASSKGEGEQSF. The rearrangement links TRBV21-1 to TRBJ2-4; the table's D call, TRBD2, was not checked against the DNA. TRBV21-1 constitutes a pseudogene. The CDR3 consists of 12 residues.

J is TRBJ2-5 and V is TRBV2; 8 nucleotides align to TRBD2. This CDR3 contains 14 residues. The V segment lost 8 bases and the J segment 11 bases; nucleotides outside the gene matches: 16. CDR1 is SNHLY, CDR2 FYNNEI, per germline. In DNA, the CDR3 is TGTGCCAGCTCTTCTCCGGGGGGGCCAAGGGAGCAGTACTTC. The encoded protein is CASSSPGGPREQYF.

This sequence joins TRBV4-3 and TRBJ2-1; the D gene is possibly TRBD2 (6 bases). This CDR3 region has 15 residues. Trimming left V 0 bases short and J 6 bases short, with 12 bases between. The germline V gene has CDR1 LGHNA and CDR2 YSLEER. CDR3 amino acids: CASSQDGVGGNEQFF. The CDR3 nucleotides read TGCGCCAGCAGCCAAGATGGGGTCGGGGGCAATGAGCAGTTCTTC.

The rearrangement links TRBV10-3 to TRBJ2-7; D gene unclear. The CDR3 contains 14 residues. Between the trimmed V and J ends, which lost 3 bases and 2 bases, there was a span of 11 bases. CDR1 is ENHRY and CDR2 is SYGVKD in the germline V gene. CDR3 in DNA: TGTGCCATCAGTGATAGTGGGAAACCCTACGAGCAGTACTTC. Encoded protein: CAISDSGKPYEQYF.

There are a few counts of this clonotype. CDR3 in DNA: TGTGCCACTAAGGGGCCCGCCTACGAGCAGTACTTC. Its protein is CATKGPAYEQYF. The V call is TRBV19, the J call TRBJ2-7, with D possibly TRBD1 on 5 matching bases. The V gene lost 10 bases and the J gene lost 2 bases, with 12 bases spanning the gap. The CDR3 runs 12 residues. Germline V lookup: CDR1 LNHDA, CDR2 SQIVND (reference sequence).

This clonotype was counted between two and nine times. The CDR3: CSVEDLRGEETQYF. The CDR3 DNA reads as TGCAGCGTTGAAGATCTTAGGGGAGAAGAGACCCAGTACTTC. This rearrangement joins TRBV29-1 to TRBJ2-5, with D perhaps given as TRBD1 or TRBD2 (5 bases each). Trimming removed 0 bases from V and 3 bases from J, with 11 bases in between. The CDR3 contains 14 residues. Germline V CDR1 and CDR2: SQVTM, ANQGSEA.

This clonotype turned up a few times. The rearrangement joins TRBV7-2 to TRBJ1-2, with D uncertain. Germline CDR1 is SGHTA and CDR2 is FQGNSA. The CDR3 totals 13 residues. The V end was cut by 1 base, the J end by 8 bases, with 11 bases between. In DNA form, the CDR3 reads TGTGCCAGCAGCTTAGGTGGAGGGTGGGGCTACACCTTC. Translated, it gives CASSLGGGWGYTF.

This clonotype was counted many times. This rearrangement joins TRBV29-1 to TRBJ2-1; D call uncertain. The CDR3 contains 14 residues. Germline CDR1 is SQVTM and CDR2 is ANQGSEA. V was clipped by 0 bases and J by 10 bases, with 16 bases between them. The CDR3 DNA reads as TGCAGCGTTGAAGATCAGGATCGTTTCCAGGAGCAGTTCTTC. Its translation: CSVEDQDRFQEQFF.

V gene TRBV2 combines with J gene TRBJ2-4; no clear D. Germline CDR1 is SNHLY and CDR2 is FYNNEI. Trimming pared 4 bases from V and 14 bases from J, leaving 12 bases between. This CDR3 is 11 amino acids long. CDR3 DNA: TGTGCCAGCAGTGTACTGAGCTTTAAGTACTTC. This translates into CASSVLSFKYF.

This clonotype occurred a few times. The CDR3 DNA reads as TGTGCCAGCAGTACAAGGACAGGGAGCCACGAGCAGTACTTC. Amino acids: CASSTRTGSHEQYF. This rearrangement joins TRBV6-2 or TRBV6-3 to TRBJ2-7; 8 bases line up with TRBD1. CDR3 length: 14 residues. The germline gives CDR1 MNHEY, CDR2 SVGEGT. V trimming: 5 bases; J trimming: 5 bases; junction bases outside the gene matches: 8.

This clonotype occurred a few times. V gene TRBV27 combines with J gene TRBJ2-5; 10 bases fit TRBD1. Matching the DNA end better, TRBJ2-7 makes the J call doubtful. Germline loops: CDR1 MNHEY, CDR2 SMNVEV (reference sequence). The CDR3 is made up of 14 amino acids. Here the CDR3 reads CASSPGTGDFEQYF. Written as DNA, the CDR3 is TGTGCCAGCAGTCCCGGGACAGGGGACTTCGAGCAGTACTTC.

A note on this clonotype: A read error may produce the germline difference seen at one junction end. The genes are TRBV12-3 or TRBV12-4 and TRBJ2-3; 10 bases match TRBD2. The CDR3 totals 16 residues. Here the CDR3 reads CASSLAKRGGTDTEYF. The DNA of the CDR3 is TGTGCCAGCAGTTTAGCGAAGCGGGGGGGCACAGATACGGAGTATTTT.